This TCR beta chain originates from a study of T-cell reconstitution after alpha-beta-depleted transplantation in children. Unique molecular identifiers were incorporated when the TCRbeta library was constructed. Using its own MiXCR run on the PCR reads, TCRdb lists one record per CDR3 protein. This table holds roughly 250,000 distinct CDR3 sequences, 8.2% found once. This clonotype was recorded many times. Its antigen is unidentified. Findings and limits, study-wide: Expanded clones from the graft, numbering several hundred, reportedly supplied alpha-beta T cells about two months after transplant. Fresh T-cell production supplied most of the T-cell counts and diversity seen one year after transplant. Some patients showed high day-60 TCRbeta diversity, which derived from surviving recipient T cells and thymic progenitors.

Germline trimming cut 5 bases from V and 4 bases from J; bases unmatched to any gene: 9. CDR3 length equals 15 residues. CDR1 SGHVS and CDR2 FNYEAQ come from the germline V gene. The clonotype was recovered from a male patient between 10 and 17 years old who had a stem cell transplant for acute lymphoblastic leukemia, so the T cells may come from the graft donor. This sequence joins TRBV7-6 and TRBJ1-2, with 8 bases identical to TRBD1. The input for sequencing was PBMCs, mostly from graft donor cells, taken 180 days after TCRalphabeta/CD19-depleted stem cell transplant. CDR3 loop: CASSLGDRGSYGYTF. Written as DNA, the CDR3 is TGTGCCAGCAGCCTAGGTGACAGGGGCTCCTATGGCTACACCTTC. Full variable domain (missing parts from reference TRBV7-6 and TRBJ1-2): GAGVSQSPRYKVTKRGQDVALRCDPISGHVSLYWYRQALGQGPEFLTYFNYEAQQDKSGLPNDRFSAERPEGSISTLTIQRTEQRDSAMYRCASSLGDRGSYGYTFGSGTRLTVV.